Sequencing of this TCR beta chain was carried out in a study of identical twins. This clonotype came up a few times. TCRdb recomputed calls from the 5' RACE reads with MiXCR, one row per CDR3 protein. The profile covers some 730,000 distinct CDR3 sequences, with 15% to 20% appearing a single time and around 12% taken by the ten largest. The germline V and J ends were trimmed by 0 bases and 6 bases, with 8 bases remaining between them. This CDR3 has 12 residues. Germline assignment: CDR1 DFQATT and CDR2 SNEGSKA (reference sequence). These data were also reused for a study on T cells expressing NK-cell markers.

This TCR came from a woman aged 18-29 years in good health. The sequenced sample consisted of PBMCs. The genes are TRBV20-1 and TRBJ1-2; D is uncertain. DNA for the CDR3: TGCAGTGCTAGAGATATCAACCATGGCTACACCTTC. It encodes CSARDINHGYTF.